This TCR beta chain was recorded in a study of shared clonotypes between healthy human individuals (TCRdb year 2020). Describing the broader study: The cohort comprised a couple of women and a few men aged 18 to 49 years. Blood TCR repertoires of four to six healthy adults were deeply sequenced to estimate repertoire size and the extent of clonotype sharing between individuals. To increase sequencing depth and limit assay-specific biases, TCR repertoire library preparation and sequencing were carried out by different laboratories using diverse techniques. Each donor's leukapheresis produced roughly between roughly 0.94 and 9.5 billion PBMCs. General findings and caveats noted by the study authors: Sampling was restricted to blood, and TCR repertoires in tissue are likely to differ from TCR repertoires in blood. Pairwise subsampling indicated that sequencing depth was expected to affect the degree of clonotype sharing among donors. The small number of donors limited the genetic and exposure-history diversity represented.

The CDR3 measures 14 amino acids from cysteine to phenylalanine. Only CDR3 DNA is held: 42 bases, read in frame from base 1. V is pruned by 8 bases and J by 7 bases, leaving 10 bases of the junction without a gene match. Reading the germline V gene gives CDR1 MNHNS and CDR2 SASEGT. The donors were healthy, HIV-negative adults who had no recently reported acute infections or vaccinations. Only Caucasian adults living in Nashville, Tennessee, USA were represented among the donors. In the unsorted samples, 70 million to 95 million PBMCs were counted, and genomic DNA was extracted using the QIAamp DNA Blood Mini kit. Blood was obtained by leukapheresis, after which PBMCs were separated by Ficoll-Histopaque density gradient centrifugation and cryopreserved in liquid nitrogen vapor phase. TCR CDR3 regions were amplified from genomic DNA by multiplex PCR using the deep immunoSEQ assay. Extracted genomic DNA from each cell subset was distributed evenly across all wells of several immunoSEQ 96-well plates, and each plate was treated as a replicate. Each replicate PCR for unsorted PBMC received roughly 300 ng genomic DNA, equal to 25,000 to 30,000 T cell genomes. Genomic DNA from unsorted PBMC was sequenced over ten immunoSEQ deep assay plates. Purified libraries were measured with a Qubit 3.0 fluorometer, size-checked on a Bioanalyzer 2100, and measured again with the KAPA Library Quantification kit. Each immunoSEQ 96-well plate was sequenced on its own single-read 150-cycle Illumina NextSeq 550 flow cell. Per the authors' processing: Because only junctional sequences without quality scores were contained in the immunoSEQ output, filtering matching that applied to full-length reads could not be performed. To assign V/J genes and CDR3, sequences were annotated using PyIR, a Python wrapper for IgBLAST v1.9, with IMGT germline references. Reads were filtered out if the reads had weak V/J assignments (E-value above 1e-6), no CDR3, stop codons, out-of-frame junctions, or ambiguous translated residues. V3J clonotypes were defined by identical inferred V gene, J gene, and CDR3 amino acid sequence. Percentage overlap between repertoires was computed as shared unique clonotypes divided by the size of the smaller repertoire. RTK rarefaction, the Chao1 estimator, and Recon v2.1 estimates of unobserved clonotypes were used to assess repertoire richness. TCRdb stores this immuneACCESS table with in-frame sequences only. Part of the clones is absent; in the studies checked, under half of the shortfall reflects unresolved V genes, and no reason is known for the rest. That table is the source of V, J and clone size, and D and trimming were worked out from the DNA. The sample profile shows around 510,000 clones; around 80% of them were found once. The top ten constitute around 12% of the sample.

Turning to this clone: No antigen is known for it. No base-level quality is on record; no much larger clone is a single base apart.

The chain is assembled from TRBV6-1 and TRBJ2-3; TRBD1 aligns with 9 central bases. This TCR came from a woman in her thirties or forties in good health. Some clones in this sample may be carry-over from other donors' samples. What was sequenced was PBMCs. The CDR3 corresponds to CASQPGQGSYTQYF. The nucleotides are TGTGCCAGCCAACCGGGACAGGGATCATATACGCAGTATTTT.